Presented here are 13 T cell receptor beta chains from one specimen sequenced in a study of blood T cell repertoires in COVID-19. TCRdb's copy holds only in-frame clones and misses some; the assay was immunoSEQ multiplex PCR. The sample records fewer than 400,000 clones, 80% to 90% being singletons. Sequenced: peripheral blood. The receptor set was obtained from a man younger than 40 with active or convalescent COVID-19.

In DNA form, the CDR3 reads TGTGCCAGCAGCCAACTTTACAGGGGGCCTCAAATTGGCATATATTTT. Its protein is CASSQLYRGPQIGIYF. The rearrangement uses TRBV14 and TRBJ1-3, with 9 positions matching TRBD1. Germline assignment: CDR1 SGHDN and CDR2 FVKESK. After removal of 2 bases from V and 12 bases from J, the junction contained 14 bases not matched to a gene. The CDR3 sequence is 16 residues long.

The rearrangement joins TRBV7-9 to TRBJ2-7; a weak D match, TRBD1 (7 bases). V lost 5 bases and J 3 bases, leaving 17 bases between the germline ends. CDR1 SEHNR and CDR2 FQNEAQ come from the germline V gene (reference sequence). CDR3 size: 15 residues. CDR3: CASSPRDSRDYEQYF. The CDR3 bases are TGTGCCAGCAGCCCGCGGGACAGTCGGGACTACGAGCAGTACTTC.

The rearrangement links TRBV21-1 to TRBJ2-7; the DNA was not used to check the table's D call, TRBD2. TRBV21-1 is marked as a pseudogene. This CDR3 has 13 amino acids. CDR3: CASSPNSSYEQYF. The CDR3 coding sequence is TGTGCCAGCAGCCCCAATAGCTCCTACGAGCAGTACTTC.

This chain links TRBV30 with TRBJ2-5; 7 bases are a match to TRBD2. V gave up 8 bases and J gave up 4 bases; unmatched junction bases: 13. The germline CDR1 and CDR2 sequences are GTSNPN and SVGIG (reference sequence). The CDR3 has 14 amino acids. CDR3 sequence (DNA): TGTGCCCTGGCGGCGGGAGCGACAATAGAGACCCAGTACTTC. This encodes CALAAGATIETQYF.

The rearrangement links TRBV6-1 to TRBJ2-7; 9 bases fit TRBD1. Unmatched junction bases numbered 6, after V lost 2 bases and J lost 1 base. Germline assignment: CDR1 MNHNS and CDR2 SASEGT. The CDR3 totals 16 residues. The CDR3 DNA sequence: TGTGCCAGCAGTGAATCCCCCGGGACAGGGTCCTACGAGCAGTACTTC. Translation gives CASSESPGTGSYEQYF.

The J gene is TRBJ2-3, the V gene TRBV4-3; 7 nucleotides align to TRBD2. Germline CDR1 reads LGHNA; CDR2 reads YSLEER. The CDR3 extends over 20 amino acids. The J segment lost 6 bases and the V segment lost 1 base, leaving 22 bases of the junction unmatched. This CDR3 is CASSQGGGWLRDRVGDTQYF. As DNA, the CDR3 is TGCGCCAGCAGCCAAGGGGGGGGATGGCTAAGGGACCGGGTCGGGGATACGCAGTATTTT.

DNA of the CDR3: TGTGCCAGCAGCCGGGGACAGCTTTATGGCTACACCTTC. It translates to CASSRGQLYGYTF. The chain combines TRBV5-6 with TRBJ1-2, with 7 nucleotides matching TRBD1. The CDR3 sequence is 13 residues long. CDR1 and CDR2 from the germline V gene are SGHDT and YYEEEE. Unmatched junction bases numbered 5, after V lost 4 bases and J lost 5 bases.

The V gene is TRBV6-4, the J gene TRBJ2-3, with 8 nucleotides matching TRBD2. V trimming: 5 bases; J trimming: 5 bases; junction bases outside the gene matches: 9. The CDR3 sequence is 15 residues long. CDR1 and CDR2 from the germline V gene are MRHNA and SNTAGT. The DNA for the CDR3 is TGTGCCAGCAGTCCTATAGCGGGAAAGGAAGATACGCAGTATTTT. Translating gives CASSPIAGKEDTQYF.

This clone was counted only a few times. The chain employs TRBV7-9 and TRBJ2-7, with D possibly matching TRBD1 (5 bases). Germline values: CDR1 SEHNR, CDR2 FQNEAQ (reference sequence). The V end was cut by 5 bases, the J end by 4 bases, with 21 bases between. CDR3 length: 16 residues. This CDR3 reads CASSPLPEKGRYEQYF. CDR3 nucleotide sequence: TGTGCCAGCAGCCCCCTTCCTGAGAAGGGGCGGTACGAGCAGTACTTC.

As concerns this clone: Other DNA sequences in the same sample also yield this CDR3. This chain connects TRBV27 to TRBJ1-2; D possibly corresponds to TRBD1 (6 bases). Germline CDR1 MNHEY, CDR2 SMNVEV (reference sequence). Trimming pared 6 bases from V and 1 base from J, leaving 9 bases between. The CDR3 is 13 residues long. Written as DNA, the CDR3 is TGTGCCAGCAGCCTACAGGGTAACTATGGCTACACCTTC. This sequence encodes CASSLQGNYGYTF.

V gene TRBV24-1 combines with J gene TRBJ2-6, with D tentatively TRBD1 (6 bases). The germline gives CDR1 KGHDR, CDR2 SFDVKD. The CDR3 extends over 16 amino acids. Trimming left V 6 bases short and J 2 bases short, with 13 bases between. This CDR3 is CATSPSYRAGANVLTF. DNA of the CDR3: TGTGCCACCAGTCCTTCCTACAGGGCTGGGGCCAACGTCCTGACTTTC.

The rearrangement uses TRBV4-1 and TRBJ2-7, with 10 bases aligning to TRBD1. Germline V CDR1 and CDR2: MGHRA, YSYEKL. This CDR3 contains 16 residues. J lost 4 bases, V lost 0 bases, and 6 bases had no gene match. The CDR3 region has the DNA TGCGCCAGCAGCCAAGATCGAGGACAGGGGGGGTACGAGCAGTACTTC. Residues: CASSQDRGQGGYEQYF.

The rearrangement links TRBV6-6 to TRBJ2-7, with D perhaps TRBD2 (9 bases). The CDR3 is 15 amino acids. CDR1 and CDR2 (germline): MNHNY, SVGAGI (reference sequence). Trimming shortened V by 2 bases and J by 6 bases, and 17 bases separated the two germline ends. The CDR3 DNA follows: TGTGCCAGCAGTTACCAGGGGGCGGGAGGGCCCGAGCAGTACTTC. Encoded protein: CASSYQGAGGPEQYF.